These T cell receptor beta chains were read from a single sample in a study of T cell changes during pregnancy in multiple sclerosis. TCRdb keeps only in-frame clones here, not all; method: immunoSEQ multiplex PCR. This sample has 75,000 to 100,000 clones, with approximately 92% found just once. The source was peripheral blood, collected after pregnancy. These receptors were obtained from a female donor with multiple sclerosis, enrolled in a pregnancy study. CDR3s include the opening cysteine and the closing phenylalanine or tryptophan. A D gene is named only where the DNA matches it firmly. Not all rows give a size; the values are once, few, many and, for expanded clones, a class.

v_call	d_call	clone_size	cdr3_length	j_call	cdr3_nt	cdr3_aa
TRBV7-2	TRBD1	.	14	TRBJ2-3	TGTGCCAGCAGCCCCAGGGGGCGGGCCGATACGCAGTATTTT	CASSPRGRADTQYF
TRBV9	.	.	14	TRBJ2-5	TGTGCCAGCAGCGCGGACTACGGGAAAGAGACCCAGTACTTC	CASSADYGKETQYF
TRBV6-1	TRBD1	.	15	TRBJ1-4	TGTGCCAGCAGCGATGACAGGGTAGGAGGTGAAAAACTGTTTTTT	CASSDDRVGGEKLFF
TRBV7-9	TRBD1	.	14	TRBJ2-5	TGTGCCAGCAGTTTACAGGGGGCTCGAGAGACCCAGTACTTC	CASSLQGARETQYF
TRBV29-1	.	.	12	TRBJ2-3	TGCAGCGCAGGGGCTTTGGCAGATACGCAGTATTTT	CSAGALADTQYF
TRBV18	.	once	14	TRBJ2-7	TGTGCCAGCTCACCGCGGGACAGTTCCTACGAGCAGTACTTC	CASSPRDSSYEQYF
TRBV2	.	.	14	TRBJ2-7	TGTGCCAGCAGTCCCGCGGGGCAAACCTACGAGCAGTACTTC	CASSPAGQTYEQYF
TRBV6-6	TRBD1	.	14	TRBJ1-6	TGTGCCAGCACCCTGGGACAGGGAGGCTCACCCCTCCACTTT	CASTLGQGGSPLHF
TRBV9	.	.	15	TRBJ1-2	TGTGCCAGCAGCCCCATGTTAGGACTTAACTATGGCTACACCTTC	CASSPMLGLNYGYTF
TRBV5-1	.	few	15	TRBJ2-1	TGCGCCAGCAGCGTGGGACTTGGTCGGGACAATGAGCAGTTCTTC	CASSVGLGRDNEQFF
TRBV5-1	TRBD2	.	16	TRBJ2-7	TGCGCCAGCAGCTTGGGAGGGCTAGCGGTGATATACGAGCAGTACTTC	CASSLGGLAVIYEQYF
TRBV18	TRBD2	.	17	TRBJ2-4	TGTGCCAGCTCGGGACTAGCGGGAGGCGGGGCCAAAAACATTCAGTACTTC	CASSGLAGGGAKNIQYF
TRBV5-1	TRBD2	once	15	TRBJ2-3	TGCGCCAGCAGCTCCCACTTAGCGGGAGGAGATACGCAGTATTTT	CASSSHLAGGDTQYF
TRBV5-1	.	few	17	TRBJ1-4	TGCGCCAGCAGCTTGGGGGCCCTACAGGGAACTAATGAAAAACTGTTTTTT	CASSLGALQGTNEKLFF
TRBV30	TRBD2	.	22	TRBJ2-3	TGTGCCTGGAGTGTACTCCCTTTTACTAGCGGGAGAGTTTTAGTAGGCACAGATACGCAGTATTTT	CAWSVLPFTSGRVLVGTDTQYF
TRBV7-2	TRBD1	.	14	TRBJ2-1	TGTGCCAGCAGCTTTGGACAGGGGAGTCATGAGCAGTTCTTC	CASSFGQGSHEQFF
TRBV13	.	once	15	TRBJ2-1	TGTGCCAGCAGCTTGAGGGGACAAGGATTAAATGAGCAGTTCTTC	CASSLRGQGLNEQFF